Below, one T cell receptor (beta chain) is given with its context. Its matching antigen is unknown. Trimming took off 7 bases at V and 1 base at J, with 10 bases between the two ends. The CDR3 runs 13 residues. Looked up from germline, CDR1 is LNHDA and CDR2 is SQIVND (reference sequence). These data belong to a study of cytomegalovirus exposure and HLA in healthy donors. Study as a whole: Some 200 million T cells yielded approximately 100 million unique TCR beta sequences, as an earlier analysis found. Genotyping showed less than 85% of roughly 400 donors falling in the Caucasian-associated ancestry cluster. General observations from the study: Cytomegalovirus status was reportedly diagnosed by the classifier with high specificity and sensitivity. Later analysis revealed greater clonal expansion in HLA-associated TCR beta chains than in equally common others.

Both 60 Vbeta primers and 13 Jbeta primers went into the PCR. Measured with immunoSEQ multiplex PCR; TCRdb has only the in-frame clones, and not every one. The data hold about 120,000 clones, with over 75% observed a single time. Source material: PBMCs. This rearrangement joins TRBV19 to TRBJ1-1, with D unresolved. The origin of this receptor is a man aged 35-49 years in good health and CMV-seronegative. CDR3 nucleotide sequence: TGTGCCAGTAAAGCTAGCGGGAACACTGAAGCTTTCTTT. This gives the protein CASKASGNTEAFF.